This T cell receptor (beta chain) was documented in a study of CD8+ T cells in alopecia areata. Background on the study: Treatment comprised oral tofacitinib, 5 to 10 mg twice daily, in treated patients.

Extracted from the samples, RNA was reverse transcribed into cDNA to serve as the sequencing template. TCRdb's copy holds only in-frame clones and misses some; the assay was immunoSEQ multiplex PCR. The sample includes approximately 170,000 clones, about three fifths of them seen just once. Findings of the study overall: TCRs were shared less clearly across patients than in mice, possibly for HLA-related reasons.

Germline V gene data show CDR1 as MNHEY and CDR2 as SMNVEV (reference sequence). CDR3 size: 15 residues. Specified treatment: oral pan-JAK inhibitor, 5-10 mg twice daily. This clone occurred a few times. Its antigen is as yet unknown. The junction differs from germline at one of its ends, possibly a read error. This CDR3 is also generated by other DNA sequences in the sample. The chain joins TRBV27 to TRBJ2-3; 7 nucleotides agree with TRBD1. This sequence was found in a human donor with alopecia areata. The sequencing used CD4+ T cells sorted from blood, collected at week 4, from a patient treated with tofacitinib. The CDR3 DNA follows: TGTGCCAGCAGTCTATCCGGGACAGGCACAGATACGCAGTATTTT. Residues: CASSLSGTGTDTQYF.